This T cell receptor (beta chain) emerged from a study of blood T cell repertoires in COVID-19. Study in general: Acute and convalescent COVID-19 samples came from the United States, Italy and Spain. T cells, B-cell-depleted T cells, or PBMCs supplied cDNA or gDNA.

CDR3 size: 15 residues. Trimming took 0 bases from V and 6 from J; bases not matched to a gene: 6. Germline V gene sequence: CDR1 SGHRS, CDR2 YFSETQ. This clone was seen a single time. In the study's own analysis: Cell counts per sample came from amplifying reference gene primers. Profiling relied on immunoSEQ multiplex PCR, and the TCRdb table lists in-frame clones only, not all of them. Clonal size and the V and J genes are those of that table, whereas D and trimming came from the DNA. This table holds about 110,000 clones, about 84% found once. Material: peripheral blood. The source of this sequence is a woman aged 55-70 years with acute or convalescent COVID-19. The chain has TRBV5-1 and TRBJ1-5, with 7 bases lining up with TRBD1. This CDR3 reads CASSLALGGRQPQHF. CDR3 bases: TGCGCCAGCAGCTTGGCTTTAGGGGGCCGTCAGCCCCAGCATTTT.